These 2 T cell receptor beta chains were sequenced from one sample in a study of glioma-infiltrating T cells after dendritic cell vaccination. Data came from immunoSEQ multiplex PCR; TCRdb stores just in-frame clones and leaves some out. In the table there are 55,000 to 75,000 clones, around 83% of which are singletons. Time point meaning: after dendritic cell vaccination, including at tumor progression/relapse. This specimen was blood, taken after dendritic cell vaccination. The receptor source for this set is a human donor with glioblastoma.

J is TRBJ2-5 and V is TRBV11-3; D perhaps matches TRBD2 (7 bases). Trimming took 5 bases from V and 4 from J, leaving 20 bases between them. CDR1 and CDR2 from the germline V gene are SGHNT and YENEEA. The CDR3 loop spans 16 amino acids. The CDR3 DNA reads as TGTGCCAGCAGCCCCCAACGAGGGGGGGGCCGAGAGACCCAGTACTTC. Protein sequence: CASSPQRGGGRETQYF.

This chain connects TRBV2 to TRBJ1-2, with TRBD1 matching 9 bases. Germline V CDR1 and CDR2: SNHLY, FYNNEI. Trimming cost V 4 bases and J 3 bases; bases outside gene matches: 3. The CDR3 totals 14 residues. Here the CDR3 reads CASSGTGGYYGYTF. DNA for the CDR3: TGTGCCAGCAGTGGTACAGGGGGCTACTATGGCTACACCTTC. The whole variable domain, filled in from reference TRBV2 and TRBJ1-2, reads EPEVTQTPSHQVTQMGQEVILRCVPISNHLYFYWYRQILGQKVEFLVSFYNNEISEKSEIFDDQFSVERPDGSNFTLKIRSTKLEDSAMYFCASSGTGGYYGYTFGSGTRLTVV.